This T cell receptor (beta chain) was found in a study of cytomegalovirus exposure and HLA in healthy donors. At the level of the study: Samples from HLA-typed donors yielded about 86 million unique TCRs in an early data release. Study-wide findings and caveats: Specific recognition of CMV antigens was confirmed in vitro for a few chains (all CMV-associated).

Between the trimmed V and J ends, which lost 2 bases and 1 base, there was a span of 12 bases. The CDR3 spans 17 residues. Germline V gene sequence: CDR1 MNHNS, CDR2 SASEGT. Notes on this clone: Its antigen is unidentified.

With 60 Vbeta and 13 Jbeta primers, the PCR was carried out. Produced via immunoSEQ multiplex PCR; TCRdb's table is partial and in-frame only. The sample has 150,000 to 200,000 clones, 75% to 80% seen once; the top ten hold around 0.98%. The chain employs TRBV6-1 and TRBJ2-6; tentatively, D is TRBD1 (6 bases). This receptor was taken from a woman between 50 and 59 years old in good health and CMV-seropositive. Input material: PBMCs. DNA of the CDR3: TGTGCCAGCAGTGAATCCCCGCAGGGGTCTGGGGCCAACGTCCTGACTTTC. As protein: CASSESPQGSGANVLTF.